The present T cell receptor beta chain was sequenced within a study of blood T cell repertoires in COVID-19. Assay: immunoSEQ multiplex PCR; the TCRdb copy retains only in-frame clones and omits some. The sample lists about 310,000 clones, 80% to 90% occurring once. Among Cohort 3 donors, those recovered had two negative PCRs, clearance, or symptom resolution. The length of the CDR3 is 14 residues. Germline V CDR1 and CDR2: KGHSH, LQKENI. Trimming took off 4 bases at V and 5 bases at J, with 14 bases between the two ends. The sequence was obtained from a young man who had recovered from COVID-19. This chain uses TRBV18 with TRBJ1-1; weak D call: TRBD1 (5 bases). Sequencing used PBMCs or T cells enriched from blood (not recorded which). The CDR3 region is CASSLQGLLTEAFF. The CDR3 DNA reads TGTGCCAGCTCACTCCAGGGCTTATTGACTGAAGCTTTCTTT.